This T cell receptor (beta chain) is from a study of OX40 agonist ivuxolimab in advanced cancers. This CDR3 has 12 residues. The V and J ends lost 5 bases and 12 bases, in that order; junction bases with no gene match: 9. CDR1 SEHNR and CDR2 FQNEAQ come from the germline V gene (reference sequence). The data were produced by immunoSEQ multiplex PCR, yet TCRdb's version contains in-frame clones alone and is incomplete. The sample carries approximately 34,000 clones, roughly 87% recorded once. The TCR originated in an adult with an advanced solid tumor such as melanoma, head and neck, liver or kidney cancer. The sample here was CD4+ or CD8+ T cells sorted from blood, taken in a trial of the OX40 agonist ivuxolimab. The chain couples TRBV7-9 to TRBJ2-5; 7 nucleotides match TRBD1. The CDR3 nucleotides read TGTGCCAGCAGCATGGCCACCGGGACAGAGTACTTC. Its protein product is CASSMATGTEYF.